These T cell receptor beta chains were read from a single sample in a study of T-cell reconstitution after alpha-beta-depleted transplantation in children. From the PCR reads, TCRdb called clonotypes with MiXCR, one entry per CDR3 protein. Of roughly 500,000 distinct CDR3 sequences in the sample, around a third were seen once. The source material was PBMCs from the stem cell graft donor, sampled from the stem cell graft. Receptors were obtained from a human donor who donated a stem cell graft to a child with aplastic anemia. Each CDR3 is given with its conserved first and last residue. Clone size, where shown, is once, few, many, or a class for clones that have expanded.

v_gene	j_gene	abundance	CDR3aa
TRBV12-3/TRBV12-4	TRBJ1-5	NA	CASSSLGGSGQPQHF
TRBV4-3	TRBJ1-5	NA	CASSQDVNQPQHF
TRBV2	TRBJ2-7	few	CASREDEREQYF
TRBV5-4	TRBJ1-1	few	CASSLDGATEAFF
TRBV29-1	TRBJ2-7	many	CSVDRGSPYEQYF
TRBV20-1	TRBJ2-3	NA	CSALSTGGRSTDTQYF
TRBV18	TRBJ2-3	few	CASSPRARTDTQYF
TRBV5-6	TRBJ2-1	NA	CASSSQLGLAPRIGQFF
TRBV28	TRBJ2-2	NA	CASFGGTRELFF
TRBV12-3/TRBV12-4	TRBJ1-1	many	CASSRQSFTEAFF
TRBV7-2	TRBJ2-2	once	CASSLVAILNTGELFF
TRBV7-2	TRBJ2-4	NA	CASSRDLREPYNIQYF
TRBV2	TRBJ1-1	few	CASSVEGVNTEAFF
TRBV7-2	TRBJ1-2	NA	CASSLQQIRADGYTF
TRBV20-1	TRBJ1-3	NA	CSAMGAGGREKGNTIYF
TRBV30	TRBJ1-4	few	CAWKTDRATNEKLFF
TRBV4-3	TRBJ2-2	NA	CASSQDLTGGELFF
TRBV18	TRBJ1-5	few	CASSPGNGNQPQHF
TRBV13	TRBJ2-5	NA	CASSLGPTLGVRETQYF
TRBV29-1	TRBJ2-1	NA	CSVEDPAGGPLNEQFF
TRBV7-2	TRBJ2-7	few	CASSPNVRGYEQYF
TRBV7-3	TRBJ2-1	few	CASSSPGPSKEQFF
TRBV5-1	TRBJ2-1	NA	CASSGSGGYNEQFF
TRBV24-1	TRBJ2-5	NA	CATGQEETQYF